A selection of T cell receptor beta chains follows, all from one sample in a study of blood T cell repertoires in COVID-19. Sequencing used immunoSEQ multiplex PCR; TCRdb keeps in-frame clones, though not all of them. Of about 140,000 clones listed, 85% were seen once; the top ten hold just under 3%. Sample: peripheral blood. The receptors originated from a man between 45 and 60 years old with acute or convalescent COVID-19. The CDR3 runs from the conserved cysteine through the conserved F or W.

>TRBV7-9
CASSLKTGRHEQYF
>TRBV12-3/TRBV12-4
CASSFGETQYF
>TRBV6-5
CASRGGGPQPQHF
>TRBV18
CASSTAGQGNTEAFF
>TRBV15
CATSRAWTSGQETQYF
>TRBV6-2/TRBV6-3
CASSYWTGLNSPLHF
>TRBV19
CASSQLGGRGDYGYTF
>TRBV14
CASSQDWTEREQFF
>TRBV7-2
CASSIGTMGEQYF
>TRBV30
CAWSRTVGNIQYF
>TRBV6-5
CASSSDFGHAATGYF
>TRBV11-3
CASSRTSGDNYEQYF
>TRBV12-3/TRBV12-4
CASSQGWNEKLFF
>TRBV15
CATSRSRDRAGRNEQYF
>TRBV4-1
CASSQDGGLNQPQHF
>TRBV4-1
CASSQRTEINTIYF
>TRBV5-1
CASSLDSDRGRVNYGYTF
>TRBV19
CASSISSGTGGNTIYF
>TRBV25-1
CASSPSRTSWVDDEQFF
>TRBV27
CASSPRGKAQYF
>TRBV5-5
CASSVGQGPEQYF
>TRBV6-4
CASSVGEGYEQYF
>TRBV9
CASSPQGYRVYNEQFF
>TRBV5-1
CASSLGVIEGYEQYF
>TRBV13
CASSLGGGVQETQYF
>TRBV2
CASRALGQASTYEQYF
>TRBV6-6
CASSGGDYGYTF
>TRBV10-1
CASSTGTGAGELFF
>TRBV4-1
CASSQEETGEQDTQYF
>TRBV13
CASSLRGDESTIYF
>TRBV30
CAWSWSLGGPQHF
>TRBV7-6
CASSGLAGRTDTQYF
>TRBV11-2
CASSFGTGDEKLFF
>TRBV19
CASSKRTGGNYGYTF